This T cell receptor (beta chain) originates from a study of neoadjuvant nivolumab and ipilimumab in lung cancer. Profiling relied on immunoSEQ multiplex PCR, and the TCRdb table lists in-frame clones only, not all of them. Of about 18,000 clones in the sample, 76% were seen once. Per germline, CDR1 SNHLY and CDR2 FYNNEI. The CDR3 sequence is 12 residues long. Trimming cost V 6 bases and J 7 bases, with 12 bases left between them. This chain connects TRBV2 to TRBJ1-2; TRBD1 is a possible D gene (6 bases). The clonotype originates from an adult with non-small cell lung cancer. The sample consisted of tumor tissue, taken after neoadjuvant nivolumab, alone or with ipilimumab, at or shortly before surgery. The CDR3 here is CASSRFRGGYTF. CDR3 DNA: TGTGCCAGCAGCCGCTTCAGGGGTGGCTACACCTTC.